These 19 T cell receptor beta chains share one sample of origin, sequenced in a study of T cell changes during pregnancy in multiple sclerosis. Some clones are missing from TCRdb's copy, which holds only in-frame ones; the method was immunoSEQ multiplex PCR. The sample has some 36,000 clones, under 95% seen once. Sample: CD4+ T cells from peripheral blood mononuclear cells, taken in the second trimester of pregnancy. Every receptor here comes from a female donor in good health, enrolled as a control in a pregnancy study.

This rearrangement joins TRBV7-9 to TRBJ1-3; the D gene is possibly TRBD1 (5 bases). Trimming removed 1 base from V and 4 bases from J, with 11 bases in between. This CDR3 contains 15 residues. CDR1 is SEHNR and CDR2 is FQNEAQ in the germline V gene (reference sequence). CDR3: CASSLEAGPGNTIYF. CDR3 coding DNA: TGTGCCAGCAGCTTAGAGGCGGGGCCAGGAAACACCATATATTTT.

V gene TRBV21-1 combines with J gene TRBJ2-1; no DNA check was done on the table's D call, TRBD2. TRBV21-1 is a known pseudogene. The CDR3 extends over 15 amino acids. The CDR3 coding sequence is TGTGCCAGCAGCAAAGTGATAGCGGGGGGCAATGAGCAGTTCTTC. Translation gives CASSKVIAGGNEQFF.

The rearrangement uses TRBV18 and TRBJ2-1, with TRBD2 identical over 11 bases. Trimming took 0 bases from V and 12 from J; bases not matched to a gene: 4. The CDR3 is made up of 14 amino acids. Per the germline V gene, CDR1 is KGHSH and CDR2 is LQKENI. The CDR3 nucleotides are TGTGCCAGCTCACCACCTAGCGGGGGGGCCGTGCAGTTCTTC. Protein sequence: CASSPPSGGAVQFF.

The chain uses TRBV7-2 and TRBJ1-2; perhaps TRBD1 as D (5 bases). The V end lost 5 bases, the J end lost 6 bases, and 28 bases lay between the germline ends. The CDR3 runs to 18 residues. In germline, CDR1 is SGHTA, CDR2 FQGNSA. CDR3 sequence: CASSPRRGGFSMRDGYTF. The CDR3 DNA follows: TGTGCCAGCAGCCCCCGGCGGGGGGGGTTTTCTATGCGGGATGGCTACACCTTC.

The chain uses TRBV29-1 and TRBJ2-7, with 7 bases lining up with TRBD1. This CDR3 spans 14 amino acids. V was clipped by 5 bases and J by 0 bases; unmatched bases: 7. CDR1 is SQVTM and CDR2 is ANQGSEA in the germline V gene. CDR3 DNA: TGCAGCGTTTCCCCGACAGGGATCTCCTACGAGCAGTACTTC. As protein: CSVSPTGISYEQYF.

V gene TRBV19 combines with J gene TRBJ2-1; 11 nucleotides agree with TRBD2. The germline V gene has CDR1 LNHDA and CDR2 SQIVND (reference sequence). The CDR3 spans 16 residues. The V and J ends lost 5 bases and 3 bases, in that order; junction bases with no gene match: 6. CDR3 DNA sequence: TGTGCCAGTAGTGTGATAGCGGGGGGGCTCTACAATGAGCAGTTCTTC. This gives the protein CASSVIAGGLYNEQFF.

V usage is TRBV9 and J usage is TRBJ1-2, with 8 nucleotides matching TRBD1. CDR1 is SGDLS and CDR2 is YYNGEE in the germline V gene. V lost 3 bases and J lost 0; bases outside the gene matches: 10. The CDR3 is 17 residues long. In nucleotides, the CDR3 is TGTGCCAGCAGCGGGACAGGGAGTGCTCAAGCTAACTATGGCTACACCTTC. This gives the protein CASSGTGSAQANYGYTF.

The chain is built from TRBV13 and TRBJ1-6, with D tentatively TRBD1 (5 bases). Germline-derived CDR1 and CDR2 are PRHDT and FYEKMQ (reference sequence). This CDR3 has 17 residues. The V end lost 3 bases, the J end lost 6 bases, and 18 bases lay between the germline ends. The CDR3 protein is CASSLEGRVTRNSPLHF. In nucleotides, the CDR3 is TGTGCCAGCAGCTTGGAGGGCAGGGTAACCCGTAATTCACCCCTCCACTTT. Complete variable domain (other parts from reference TRBV13 and TRBJ1-6): AAGVIQSPRHLIKEKRETATLKCYPIPRHDTVYWYQQGPGQDPQFLISFYEKMQSDKGSIPDRFSAQQFSDYHSELNMSSLELGDSALYFCASSLEGRVTRNSPLHFGNGTRLTVT.

The CDR3 protein is CASSHGGTTNEKLFF. The DNA of the CDR3 is TGCGCCAGCAGCCACGGGGGGACAACTAATGAAAAACTGTTTTTT. The J gene is TRBJ1-4, the V gene TRBV4-1, with D possibly being TRBD1 (5 bases). The CDR3 is made up of 15 amino acids. The ends were cut back, 3 bases at V and 0 bases at J, with 8 bases in the middle. CDR1 is MGHRA and CDR2 is YSYEKL in the germline V gene.

V usage is TRBV6-5 and J usage is TRBJ2-3, with 8 bases matching TRBD1. The germline CDR1 and CDR2 sequences are MNHEY and SVGAGI. The CDR3 sequence is 15 residues long. Losses at the gene ends were 5 bases for V and 6 bases for J; bases not matched to a gene: 10. The CDR3 here is CASSQDRGRIDTQYF. CDR3 DNA sequence: TGTGCCAGCAGTCAAGACAGGGGAAGGATCGATACGCAGTATTTT.

The chain recombines TRBV7-2 with TRBJ2-3, with D hard to call. Trimming took off 5 bases at V and 10 bases at J, with 16 bases between the two ends. The germline gives CDR1 SGHTA, CDR2 FQGNSA. The CDR3 extends over 13 amino acids. The CDR3 bases are TGTGCCAGCAGCCCCCCCAGTGTCGATTCGCAGTATTTT. Translating gives CASSPPSVDSQYF.

The rearrangement joins TRBV29-1 to TRBJ2-2, with TRBD1 matching 7 bases. CDR1 and CDR2 (germline): SQVTM, ANQGSEA. The CDR3 is 14 amino acids. Trimming took 4 bases from V and 3 from J; bases not matched to a gene: 5. As DNA, the CDR3 is TGCAGCGTTGGGCCGGGACAGTACACCGGGGAGCTGTTTTTT. Translating gives CSVGPGQYTGELFF.

The V gene is TRBV7-2, the J gene TRBJ1-1; tentatively, D is TRBD1 (6 bases). With 2 bases removed from V and 5 bases from J, the gap between germline ends came to 9 bases. The germline gives CDR1 SGHTA, CDR2 FQGNSA. The CDR3 contains 13 residues. CDR3 bases: TGTGCCAGCAGCTTAAAAGGGGGTACTGAAGCTTTCTTT. Protein sequence: CASSLKGGTEAFF.

The rearrangement links TRBV5-1 to TRBJ2-1; TRBD2 aligns across 8 bases. The V gene's germline CDR1 is SGHRS and CDR2 YFSETQ. Trimming took 4 bases from V and 1 from J; bases not matched to a gene: 4. The length of the CDR3 is 15 residues. The CDR3 DNA reads TGCGCCAGCAGCCCGTCTAGCGGGTCCTACAATGAGCAGTTCTTC. It codes for CASSPSSGSYNEQFF.

The chain couples TRBV27 to TRBJ2-3; 8 bases map to TRBD2. With 7 bases clipped from V and 1 base from J, the junction kept 7 bases outside the gene matches. CDR3 length equals 15 residues. Germline lookup yields CDR1 MNHEY and CDR2 SMNVEV (reference sequence). The CDR3 loop is CASTRSGGRTDTQYF. DNA for the CDR3: TGTGCCAGCACCCGAAGCGGGGGCCGCACAGATACGCAGTATTTT.

This chain links TRBV5-4 with TRBJ2-1; 14 positions agree with TRBD2. V shed 6 bases, J shed 0 bases, and the junction held 14 bases outside the gene matches. The CDR3 covers 20 residues. The germline V gene encodes CDR1 SGHNT and CDR2 YYREEE (reference sequence). For the CDR3, the DNA is TGTGCCAGCACTTTCGCCAAGACTAGCGGGGGGGGGAGCTCCTACAATGAGCAGTTCTTC. Translated, it gives CASTFAKTSGGGSSYNEQFF.

Only one count was recorded for this clone. V usage is TRBV4-3 and J usage is TRBJ2-1, with 8 bases that match TRBD2. Germline lookup yields CDR1 LGHNA and CDR2 YSLEER. The CDR3 sequence is 15 residues long. J was trimmed by 1 base and V by 1 base; bases with no gene match: 0. The chain's CDR3 is CASSQAGGSYNEQFF. Written as DNA, the CDR3 is TGCGCCAGCAGCCAAGCGGGGGGGTCCTACAATGAGCAGTTCTTC.

The V and J genes are TRBV7-2 and TRBJ1-6; maybe TRBD1 (5 bases). The CDR3 spans 14 residues. V lost 1 base and J lost 8, with 9 bases in between. Germline V gene lookup returns CDR1 SGHTA and CDR2 FQGNSA. CDR3 sequence reads: CASSLVRDYSPLHF. The CDR3 nucleotides read TGTGCCAGCAGCTTAGTACGGGACTATTCACCCCTCCACTTT.

This chain links TRBV15 with TRBJ1-1, with 10 positions matching TRBD1. Germline-derived CDR1 and CDR2 are LNHNV and YYDKDF (reference sequence). J was trimmed by 4 bases and V by 3 bases; bases with no gene match: 5. The length of the CDR3 is 15 residues. The CDR3 DNA is TGTGCCACCAGCAGGGAGGGACAGGGGATCACTGAAGCTTTCTTT. It yields the protein CATSREGQGITEAFF.